This entry is about one T cell receptor beta chain. This clone was counted a few times. The antigen it recognizes is unknown. Base qualities are not at hand, and no much larger clone is one base apart. Trimming costs V 2 bases and J 0 bases, and their ends lie 13 bases apart. From cysteine to phenylalanine, the CDR3 is 15 amino acids long. The only DNA kept is the CDR3, 45 bases in frame from the first base. CDR1 and CDR2 were assigned from the germline V gene (reference sequence) as GTSNPN and SVGIG. The data were obtained in a study of cytotoxic CD8 clonotypes in ibrutinib-treated CLL (dated by TCRdb to the early 2020s). Context from the whole study: In this cohort, approximately 15 patients were treatment-naive and ten to eleven were relapsed/refractory, while some 17 had unmutated IGHV. Of the roughly 90 participants in the trial, 25 to 30 had longitudinal samples available. Cryopreserved peripheral blood mononuclear cells were obtained before treatment, at response, and at either sustained remission or disease progression. Samples at response were collected after a median of approximately twelve months of treatment, with a range of roughly 6 to 40 months. Partial responses were observed in about 25 patients and complete responses in 2; after a median follow-up of 68 months, remission was maintained in around 14 patients and progression was observed in roughly twelve. On average, each sample had 255,043 productive templates and about 89,000 productive rearrangements. Every remission and progressive disease sample was obtained while ibrutinib was still being received by the patients. What the research found in general, with its limitations: Clonality increased at ibrutinib response, stayed stable in sustained remission, and fell back toward baseline at progression. Public clonotypes were rare and either shrank or stayed stable during treatment, and the rise in clonality at ibrutinib response reflected expansion of private clonotypes. Sampling times were not matched between sustained-remission and progressing patients, and lymph node repertoires were not studied. Baseline clonality exceeded that of age-matched healthy donors and correlated strongly with circulating CD8+ T-cell counts.

On a MiSeq, deep resolution sequencing aimed for a depth between 1 in 1 million and 1 in 200,000 T cells, with each clonotype covered around 10x on average. The immunoSEQ hsTCRB Kit was used to generate the TCR beta libraries. Under the source paper's analysis protocol: ImmunoSEQ Data Assistant and ImmunoSEQ Analyzer were used for data analysis, and V, D and J genes were assigned according to IMGT definitions. Clonality, which ranges from 0 to 1, was calculated as one minus the normalized Shannon entropy of productive rearrangement frequencies. Only overrepresented clonotypes making up at least 0.05% of the repertoire of each patient were included in the public clonotype analysis. Fewer than 15 age-matched healthy donor repertoires from immuneACCESS served as clonality controls. The table was pulled from immuneACCESS by TCRdb, which kept in-frame rearrangements only. Such tables lose some clones; where checked, under half of the loss comes from unresolved V genes, and the rest has no known cause. V and J calls and clone size are as listed in that table; D and trimming were resolved from the DNA. The sample has around 50,000 clones on record, over 55% of them singletons. The top ten clonotypes cover roughly 20% of the sample.

Reading the label with the study, this specimen's time point is: 24 months on ibrutinib. For TCR beta library preparation, approximately 1.8 micrograms of genomic DNA was extracted from cryopreserved PBMCs. Longitudinal blood samples from CLL patients on ibrutinib monotherapy underwent high-throughput TCR beta sequencing. The patients were enrolled in a single-center, open-label phase 2 trial of ibrutinib monotherapy. The rearranged chain carries TRBV30 and TRBJ1-1, with TRBD1 as a weak D call on 5 bases. This clonotype was obtained from a human donor with chronic lymphocytic leukemia. This specimen was PBMCs, taken after 24 months of ibrutinib treatment. The CDR3 protein sequence reads: CAWSRGGSMNTEAFF. The nucleotide sequence reads as follows: TGTGCCTGGAGTCGGGGGGGATCCATGAACACTGAAGCTTTCTTT.